The TCR beta chain described here comes from a study of brain T cells in children with intractable seizures. Study-wide findings and caveats: Patients' HCMV serostatus was unknown; virus specificity rests on CDR3 similarity alone. Pre-surgery blood may have been undersampled, hiding some clones.

Only cases whose brain tissue showed the highest T cell transcript signatures were sequenced. Pre-surgery treatment included at least one anti-epileptic drug. Libraries were prepared by immunoSEQ multiplex PCR; TCRdb keeps only in-frame clonotypes and omits some of them. The data show 110,000 or so clones, around 94% seen once. With respect to this clone: Its specificity is not known.

The junction had 14 bases not matched to a gene; V was cut back by 1 base and J by 2 bases. The CDR3 has 20 residues. Germline V gives CDR1 SGHVS, CDR2 FNYEAQ. The receptor comes from a boy younger than two with hemimegalencephaly and intractable seizures. Here the sequenced sample was peripheral blood, taken at surgery. The chain joins TRBV7-6 to TRBJ2-1; 10 bases match TRBD2. The CDR3 sequence is CASSLEGPQRAGGPYNEQFF. The DNA of the CDR3 is TGTGCCAGCAGCTTAGAGGGCCCCCAGAGAGCGGGAGGGCCCTACAATGAGCAGTTCTTC.